This T cell receptor beta chain was found in a study of blood T cell repertoires in COVID-19. Study-wide background: Some COVID-19 samples were acute and others convalescent; all came from the United States, Italy and Spain.

In the original analysis: Reference gene primer amplification yielded estimated nucleated cell counts. Clones were read by immunoSEQ multiplex PCR, and TCRdb kept only the in-frame ones, dropping some. Clone size and V and J calls were adopted from that table, with D and trimming inferred from the DNA. Of about 160,000 clones listed, roughly four fifths are singletons. The CDR3 runs to 13 residues. Germline CDR1 reads KGHSH; CDR2 reads LQKENI. V shed 4 bases and J 8 bases; nucleotides not matched to a gene: 6. This chain links TRBV18 with TRBJ1-2; 8 bases map to TRBD1. The clonotype was recovered from a woman of 80 years or more with acute or convalescent COVID-19. The source material was peripheral blood. The CDR3 nucleotides read TGTGCCAGCTCACAGAACAGGGGGTACGGCTACACCTTC. It specifies CASSQNRGYGYTF. Drawing the rest from reference TRBV18 and TRBJ1-2, the complete variable domain is NAGVMQNPRHLVRRRGQEARLRCSPMKGHSHVYWYRQLPEEGLKFMVYLQKENIIDESGMPKERFSAEFPKEGPSILRIQQVVRGDSAAYFCASSQNRGYGYTFGSGTRLTVV.